This T cell receptor (beta chain) was captured by sequencing in a study of cytomegalovirus exposure and HLA in healthy donors (dated 2017 in TCRdb). General notes on the study: The 666 repertoires of the first cohort and the roughly 120 validation repertoires were produced on the same platform, according to a later analysis. The study aimed to test whether cataloging public T cell receptors could reveal signatures of past pathogen exposure. A separate validation cohort of approximately 130 different subjects was used in addition to the 666-subject first cohort. To predict cytomegalovirus infection status, the study brought together high-throughput TCR immunosequencing, statistical association of individual TCRs with disease status, and machine learning.

The donors were included in the validation cohort of roughly 120 subjects, a group kept apart from the roughly 680-subject first cohort. Inclusive of the bounding cysteine and phenylalanine, the CDR3 is 13 residues long. The kept DNA is CDR3 alone, 39 bases in frame from the first base. The germline V gene (reference sequence) yields MNHNY for CDR1 and SVGAGI for CDR2. The junction shows trimming of 6 bases on V and 4 bases on J, plus 12 bases between the germline ends. This clone showed up just once. There is no known antigen for this receptor. Base-call qualities are not available, and no considerably larger clone is one nucleotide away. The library was built by means of the immunoSEQ multiplex PCR assay. As for the original processing: A statistical classification framework was developed to diagnose cytomegalovirus status using the catalog of TCR beta chain sequences. This is the immuneACCESS table as TCRdb keeps it, with only in-frame sequences that have V and J called. A part of the clones is gone; compared with another copy, unresolved V genes explain less than half, and the rest is unexplained. For V, J and clone size, that table is used; D and trimming come from the DNA. This sample holds under 300,000 clones; approximately 86% were observed only once. The ten largest make up around 1.2% of the sample.

Here is what the overall study found, with its caveats: The authors suggested that the approach could potentially be extended to other disease states and immunological phenotypes. The classifier was reported to diagnose cytomegalovirus status with high specificity and sensitivity in both the original and validation cohorts. Of the cluster scores, 94% were above 0 in a later analysis, which found that TCRs clustered in the first cohort also tended to co-occur in the 95 to 150 validation repertoires. In vitro tests confirmed that a few of the cytomegalovirus-associated TCR beta chains recognize cytomegalovirus antigens. The validation cohort had no HLA typing available for a later analysis, so co-occurrence within that cohort was assessed over all 130 or so repertoires. Most TCR sequences were seen in very few donors, while some public TCRs were found in many individuals. The study gave a list of about 150 TCR beta chains associated with cytomegalovirus.

Material: PBMCs. The receptor chain draws on TRBV6-6 and TRBJ1-1; TRBD1 is possibly the D segment (6 matching bases). The clonotype was recovered from a young woman in good health and CMV-seropositive. At the DNA level, the sequence is TGTGCCAGCAGCGCCGGGACACCCACTGAAGCTTTCTTT. This gives the protein CASSAGTPTEAFF.